This T cell receptor (beta chain) is drawn from a study of CD8 T cells in ankylosing spondylitis. TCRdb ran MiXCR on the 5' RACE reads and lists one entry per CDR3 protein. The table has 8,500 to 9,000 distinct CDR3 sequences, about 3.9% seen once. After removal of 4 bases from V and 5 bases from J, the junction contained 11 bases not matched to a gene. This CDR3 spans 16 amino acids. Germline V gives CDR1 SGDLS, CDR2 YYNGEE. This clonotype is judged large. The rearrangement links TRBV9 to TRBJ2-1; 8 nucleotides line up with TRBD2. Source material: blood, either unsorted or a sorted T cell fraction (not recorded which). This TCR was recovered from a female donor with ankylosing spondylitis or in good health (not recorded which). DNA of the CDR3: TGTGCCAGCAGCTCCCAAGGGATAGCGGGGAACAATGAGCAGTTCTTC. Encoded protein: CASSSQGIAGNNEQFF.